A single sample is the source of the 4 T cell receptor beta chains below, sequenced in a study of blood T cell repertoires in COVID-19. Assay: immunoSEQ multiplex PCR; the TCRdb copy retains only in-frame clones and omits some. The sample includes fewer than 250,000 clones, around 86% seen only once; the top ten take more than 5.5%. The specimen was peripheral blood. All receptors derive from a man aged 55 to 70 who had recovered from COVID-19.

The chain uses TRBV11-2 and TRBJ1-2; maybe TRBD1 (5 bases). Trimming took off 5 bases at V and 4 bases at J, with 11 bases between the two ends. CDR3 length equals 13 residues. Germline assignment: CDR1 SGHAT and CDR2 FQNNGV. The CDR3 region is CASSQGLVYGYTF. Here the CDR3 DNA reads TGTGCCAGCAGCCAGGGACTTGTCTATGGCTACACCTTC. The full variable domain, rest sourced from reference TRBV11-2 and TRBJ1-2, is EAGVAQSPRYKIIEKRQSVAFWCNPISGHATLYWYQQILGQGPKLLIQFQNNGVVDDSQLPKDRFSAERLKGVDSTLKIQPAKLEDSAVYLCASSQGLVYGYTFGSGTRLTVV.

The chain couples TRBV7-9 to TRBJ2-1, with D uncertain. The CDR3 has 11 amino acids. Germline V gives CDR1 SEHNR, CDR2 FQNEAQ (reference sequence). The V and J ends lost 5 bases and 7 bases respectively, with 6 bases between them. The CDR3, as DNA: TGTGCCAGCAGCCCCCCTAATGAGCAGTTCTTC. Translating gives CASSPPNEQFF.

This clone came up a few times. The V gene is TRBV7-9, the J gene TRBJ1-6, with a weak D call TRBD1 (5 bases). V shed 5 bases and J shed 8 bases, with 16 bases lying between them. Looked up from germline, CDR1 is SEHNR and CDR2 is FQNEAQ (reference sequence). The CDR3 extends over 15 amino acids. The CDR3 DNA reads as TGTGCCAGCAGCACCAGGGACGGGGGGGATTCACCCCTCCACTTT. Protein sequence: CASSTRDGGDSPLHF.

The rearrangement joins TRBV5-1 to TRBJ2-7; TRBD2 matches at 9 bases. Germline trimming cut 4 bases from V and 3 bases from J; bases unmatched to any gene: 5. The CDR3 runs 14 residues. Germline V lookup: CDR1 SGHRS, CDR2 YFSETQ. The CDR3 bases are TGCGCCAGCAGCCTTAGCGGGAGTGTCTACGAGCAGTACTTC. Protein sequence: CASSLSGSVYEQYF.